This T cell receptor beta chain was identified in a study of OX40 agonist ivuxolimab in advanced cancers. Concerning this clone itself: An end of the junction does not agree with germline; a read error may underlie this.

Assay used: immunoSEQ multiplex PCR; TCRdb lists only in-frame clones, some missing. The data hold about 84,000 clones, with approximately 89% observed a single time. The starting material was CD4+ or CD8+ T cells sorted from blood, obtained in a trial of the OX40 agonist ivuxolimab. This sequence was found in an adult with an advanced solid tumor such as melanoma, head and neck, liver or kidney cancer.

CDR3 loop: CASSLAVETQYF. As DNA, the CDR3 is TGTGCCAGCAGCCTAGCTGTGGAGACCCAGTACTTC. This chain links TRBV7-2 with TRBJ2-5; D is perhaps TRBD2 (5 bases). CDR3 size: 12 residues. Germline values: CDR1 SGHTA, CDR2 FQGNSA.